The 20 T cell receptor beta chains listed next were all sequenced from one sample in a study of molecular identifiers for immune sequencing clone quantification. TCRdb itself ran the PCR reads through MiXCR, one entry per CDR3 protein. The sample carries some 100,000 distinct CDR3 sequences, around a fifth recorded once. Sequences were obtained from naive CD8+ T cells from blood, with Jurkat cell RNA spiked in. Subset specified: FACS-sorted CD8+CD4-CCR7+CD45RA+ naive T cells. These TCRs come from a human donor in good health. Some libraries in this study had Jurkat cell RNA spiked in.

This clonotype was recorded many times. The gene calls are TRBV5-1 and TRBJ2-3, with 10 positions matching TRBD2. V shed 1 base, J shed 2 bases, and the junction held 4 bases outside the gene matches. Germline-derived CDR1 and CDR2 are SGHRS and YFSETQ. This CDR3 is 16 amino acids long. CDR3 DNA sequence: TGCGCCAGCAGCTTGACGGGACTAGCGCACACAGATACGCAGTATTTT. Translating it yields CASSLTGLAHTDTQYF.

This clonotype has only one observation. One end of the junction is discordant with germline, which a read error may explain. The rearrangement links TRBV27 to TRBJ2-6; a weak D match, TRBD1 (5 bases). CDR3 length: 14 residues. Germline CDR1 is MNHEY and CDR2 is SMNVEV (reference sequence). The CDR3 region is CASSLSAGANVPTF. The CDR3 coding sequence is TGTGCCAGCAGTTTATCGGCTGGGGCCAACGTCCCGACTTTC.

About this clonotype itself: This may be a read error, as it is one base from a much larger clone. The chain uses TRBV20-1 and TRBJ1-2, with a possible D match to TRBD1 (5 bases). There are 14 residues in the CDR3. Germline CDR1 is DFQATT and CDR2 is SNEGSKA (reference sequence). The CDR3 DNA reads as TGCAGTGCTAGAGATACAGGTTCTAACTGTGGCTACACCTTC. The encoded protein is CSARDTGSNCGYTF.

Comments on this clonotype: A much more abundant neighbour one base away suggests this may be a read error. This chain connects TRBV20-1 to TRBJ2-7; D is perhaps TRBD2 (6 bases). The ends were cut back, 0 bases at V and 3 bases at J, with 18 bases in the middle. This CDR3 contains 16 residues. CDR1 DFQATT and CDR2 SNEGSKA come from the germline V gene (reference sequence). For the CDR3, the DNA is TGCAGTGCTAGAGATCTCTTGGCTGGCGGGGACTACGAGCAGTACTTC. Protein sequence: CSARDLLAGGDYEQYF.

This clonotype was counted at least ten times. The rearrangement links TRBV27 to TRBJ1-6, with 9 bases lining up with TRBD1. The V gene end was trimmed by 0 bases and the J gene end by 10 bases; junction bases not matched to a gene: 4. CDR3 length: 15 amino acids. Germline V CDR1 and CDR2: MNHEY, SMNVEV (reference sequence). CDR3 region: CASSLSGTGISPLHF. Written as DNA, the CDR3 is TGTGCCAGCAGTTTATCGGGGACAGGGATCTCACCCCTCCACTTT.

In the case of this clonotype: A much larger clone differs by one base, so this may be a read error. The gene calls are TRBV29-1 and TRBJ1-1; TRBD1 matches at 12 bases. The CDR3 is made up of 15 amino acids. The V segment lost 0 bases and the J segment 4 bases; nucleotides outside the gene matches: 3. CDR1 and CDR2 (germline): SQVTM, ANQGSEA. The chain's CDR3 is CSVEDWDRGLTEAFF. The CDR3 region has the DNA TGCAGCGTTGAAGATTGGGACAGGGGGCTCACTGAAGCTTTCTTT.

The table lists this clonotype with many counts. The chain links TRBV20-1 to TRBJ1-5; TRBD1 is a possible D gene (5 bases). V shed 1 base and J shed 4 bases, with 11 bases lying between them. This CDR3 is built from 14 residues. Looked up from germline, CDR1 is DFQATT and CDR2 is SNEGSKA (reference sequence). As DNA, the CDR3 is TGCAGTGCTAGAGTTCCAGGGTCTAATCAGCCCCAGCATTTT. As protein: CSARVPGSNQPQHF.

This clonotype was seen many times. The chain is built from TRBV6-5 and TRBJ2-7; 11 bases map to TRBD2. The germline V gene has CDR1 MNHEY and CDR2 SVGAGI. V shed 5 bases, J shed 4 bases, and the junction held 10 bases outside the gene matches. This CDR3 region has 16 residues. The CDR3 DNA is TGTGCCAGCAGTCAACTAGCGGGAGAATTTGCTTACGAGCAGTACTTC. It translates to CASSQLAGEFAYEQYF.

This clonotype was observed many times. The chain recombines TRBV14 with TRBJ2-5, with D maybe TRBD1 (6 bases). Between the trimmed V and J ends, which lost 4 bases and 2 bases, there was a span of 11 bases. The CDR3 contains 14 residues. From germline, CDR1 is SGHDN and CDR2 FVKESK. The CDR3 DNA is TGTGCCAGCAGCCGAAGGACAGAACAAGAGACCCAGTACTTC. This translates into CASSRRTEQETQYF.

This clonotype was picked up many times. The CDR3 DNA reads as TGCAGTGCTAGAGATACGGGGGTCCCCCAGCCCCAGCATTTT. Residues: CSARDTGVPQPQHF. The chain uses TRBV20-1 and TRBJ1-5, with D maybe TRBD1 (5 bases). The CDR3 spans 14 residues. Germline loops: CDR1 DFQATT, CDR2 SNEGSKA (reference sequence). Trimming took off 0 bases at V and 7 bases at J, with 13 bases between the two ends.

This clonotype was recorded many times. The CDR3 loop is CASSRFRTGIDTEAFF. CDR3 bases: TGTGCCAGCAGCCGATTTCGGACAGGGATAGACACTGAAGCTTTCTTT. This chain uses TRBV7-9 with TRBJ1-1; TRBD1 agrees at 8 bases. V lost 5 bases, J lost 3 bases, and 11 bases stayed unmatched. CDR1 and CDR2 from the germline V gene are SEHNR and FQNEAQ (reference sequence). CDR3 length: 16 residues.

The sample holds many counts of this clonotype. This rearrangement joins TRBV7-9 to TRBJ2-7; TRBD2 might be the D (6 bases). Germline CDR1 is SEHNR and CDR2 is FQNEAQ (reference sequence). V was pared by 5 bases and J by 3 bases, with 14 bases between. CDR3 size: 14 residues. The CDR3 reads CASSPKGSGYEQYF. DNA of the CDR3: TGTGCCAGCAGCCCCAAAGGTAGCGGCTACGAGCAGTACTTC.

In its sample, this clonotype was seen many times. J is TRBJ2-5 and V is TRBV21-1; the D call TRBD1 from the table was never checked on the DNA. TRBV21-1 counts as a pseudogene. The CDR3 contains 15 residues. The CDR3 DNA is TGTGCCAGCAGCAATCGGGTCAGGCCCAAAGAGACCCAGTACTTC. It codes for CASSNRVRPKETQYF.

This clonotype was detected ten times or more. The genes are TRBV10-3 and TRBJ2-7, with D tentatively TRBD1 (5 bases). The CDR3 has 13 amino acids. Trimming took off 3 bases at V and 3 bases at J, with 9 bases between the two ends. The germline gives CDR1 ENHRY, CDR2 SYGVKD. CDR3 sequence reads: CAISDGRVYEQYF. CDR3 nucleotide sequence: TGTGCCATCAGTGACGGCAGGGTCTACGAGCAGTACTTC.

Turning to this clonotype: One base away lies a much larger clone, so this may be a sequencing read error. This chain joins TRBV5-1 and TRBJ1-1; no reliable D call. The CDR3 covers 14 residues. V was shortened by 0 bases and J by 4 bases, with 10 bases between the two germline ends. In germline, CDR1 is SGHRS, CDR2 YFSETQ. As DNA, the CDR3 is TGCGCCAGCAGCTTGGTCCCCAACCCCACTGAAGCTTTCTTT. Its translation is CASSLVPNPTEAFF.

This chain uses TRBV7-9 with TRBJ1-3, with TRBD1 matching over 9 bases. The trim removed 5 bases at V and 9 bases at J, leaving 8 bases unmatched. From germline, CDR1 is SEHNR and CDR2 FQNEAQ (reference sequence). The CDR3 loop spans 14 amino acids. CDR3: CASSPGTGKRTIYF. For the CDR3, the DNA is TGTGCCAGCAGCCCGGGGACAGGGAAGCGCACCATATATTTT.

The DNA for the CDR3 is TGTGCCAGCAGTTTAGAAATTGGGGAACTCTACGAGCAGTACTTC. It codes for CASSLEIGELYEQYF. The chain carries TRBV27 and TRBJ2-7, with D unresolved. V was shortened by 2 bases and J by 3 bases, with 14 bases between the two germline ends. Per germline, CDR1 MNHEY and CDR2 SMNVEV (reference sequence). The CDR3 has 15 amino acids.

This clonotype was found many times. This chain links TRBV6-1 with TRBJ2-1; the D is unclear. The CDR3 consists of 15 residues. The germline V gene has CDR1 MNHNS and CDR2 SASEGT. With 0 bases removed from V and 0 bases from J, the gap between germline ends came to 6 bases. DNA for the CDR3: TGTGCCAGCAGTGAAGCAGAGAGCTCCTACAATGAGCAGTTCTTC. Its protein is CASSEAESSYNEQFF.

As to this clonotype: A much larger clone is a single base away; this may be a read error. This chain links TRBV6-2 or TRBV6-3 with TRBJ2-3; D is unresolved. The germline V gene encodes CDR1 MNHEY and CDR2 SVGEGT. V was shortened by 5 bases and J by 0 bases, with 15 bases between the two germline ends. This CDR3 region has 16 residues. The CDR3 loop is CASSHGLGRSTDTQYF. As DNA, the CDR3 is TGTGCCAGCAGTCATGGGCTAGGGCGTAGCACAGATACGCAGTATTTT.

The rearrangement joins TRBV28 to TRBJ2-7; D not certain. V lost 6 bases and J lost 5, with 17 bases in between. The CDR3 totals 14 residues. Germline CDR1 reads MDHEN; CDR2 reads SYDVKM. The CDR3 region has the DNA TGTGCCAGCAGACAACAACGACCCAGCCACGAGCAGTACTTC. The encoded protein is CASRQQRPSHEQYF.